Listed below are T cell receptor beta chains from one sample, sequenced in a study of T cells in Graves' hyperthyroidism and ophthalmopathy. TCRdb re-derived calls from the multiplex PCR reads in MiXCR, one entry per CDR3 protein. This table has approximately 260,000 distinct CDR3 sequences, nearly 15% appearing once. The sequenced sample consisted of blood. These receptors originate from a woman between 45 and 60 years old with Graves' hyperthyroidism that later progressed to Graves' ophthalmopathy. The CDR3 runs from the conserved cysteine through the conserved F or W. The D gene is left open where the match is weak. Size is omitted from some rows. Given values are once, few, many or a class for expanded clones.

d_gene | abundance | j_gene | v_gene | CDR3aa | CDR3nt
. | . | TRBJ2-3 | TRBV7-3 | CASSLLGSDTQYF | TGTGCCAGCAGCTTATTGGGTTCGGATACGCAGTATTTT
TRBD1 | many | TRBJ2-5 | TRBV10-3 | CAISEPTGTGETQYF | TGTGCCATCAGTGAGCCGACGGGGACAGGAGAGACCCAGTACTTC
TRBD2 | . | TRBJ2-7 | TRBV5-6 | CASSSGTSGFYEQYF | TGTGCCAGCAGCTCCGGGACTAGCGGATTCTACGAGCAGTACTTC
. | many | TRBJ2-7 | TRBV2 | CASTHGRDEQYF | TGTGCCAGCACCCACGGGCGGGACGAGCAGTACTTC
. | . | TRBJ1-1 | TRBV28 | CASLGPNTNLNTEAFF | TGTGCCAGCCTCGGACCGAACACCAATCTGAACACTGAAGCTTTCTTT
. | many | TRBJ2-3 | TRBV2 | CASSDEVLDTQYF | TGTGCCAGCAGTGATGAAGTGTTGGATACGCAGTATTTT
. | many | TRBJ2-1 | TRBV2 | CASSGTTAPYNEQFF | TGTGCCAGCAGCGGGACCACGGCCCCCTACAATGAGCAGTTCTTC
. | few | TRBJ2-5 | TRBV4-1 | CASSQDPGAEETQYF | TGCGCCAGCAGCCAAGATCCGGGGGCGGAAGAGACCCAGTACTTC
. | . | TRBJ1-4 | TRBV7-9 | CASSPSPRANEKLFF | TGTGCCAGCAGCCCCAGTCCCCGGGCTAATGAAAAACTGTTTTTT
. | few | TRBJ2-5 | TRBV7-8 | CASSSAGGDGARKTQYF | TGTGCCAGCAGTTCCGCAGGCGGGGACGGAGCGAGAAAGACCCAGTACTTC
TRBD1 | many | TRBJ2-7 | TRBV7-9 | CASSIQGLTYEQYF | TGTGCCAGCAGCATACAGGGGCTTACCTACGAGCAGTACTTC
TRBD1 | . | TRBJ2-5 | TRBV6-1 | CASSEVDRGAETQYF | TGTGCCAGCAGTGAAGTTGACAGGGGCGCCGAGACCCAGTACTTC
. | . | TRBJ1-6 | TRBV30 | CAWRRGVDSPLHF | TGTGCCTGGAGGCGAGGGGTGGACTCACCCCTCCACTTT
TRBD1 | . | TRBJ2-7 | TRBV20-1 | CSAPNPGTGSYEQYF | TGCAGTGCTCCCAACCCCGGGACAGGGAGCTACGAGCAGTACTTC
TRBD1 | many | TRBJ2-5 | TRBV10-3 | CAISRDRDPETQYF | TGTGCCATCAGTCGGGACAGGGATCCAGAGACCCAGTACTTC
. | many | TRBJ1-4 | TRBV5-1 | CASSLGQQGNEKLFF | TGCGCCAGCAGCTTGGGGCAACAGGGTAATGAAAAACTGTTTTTT
. | . | TRBJ1-3 | TRBV4-1 | CASSQDSPRPGNTIYF | TGCGCCAGCAGCCAAGATAGCCCTAGGCCTGGAAACACCATATATTTT
. | many | TRBJ1-1 | TRBV20-1 | CSARAEGGTEAFF | TGCAGTGCTAGAGCTGAGGGTGGGACTGAAGCTTTCTTT
TRBD2 | many | TRBJ2-1 | TRBV5-1 | CASSSNPSGGRNEQFF | TGCGCCAGCAGCTCGAATCCTAGCGGGGGACGCAATGAGCAGTTCTTC